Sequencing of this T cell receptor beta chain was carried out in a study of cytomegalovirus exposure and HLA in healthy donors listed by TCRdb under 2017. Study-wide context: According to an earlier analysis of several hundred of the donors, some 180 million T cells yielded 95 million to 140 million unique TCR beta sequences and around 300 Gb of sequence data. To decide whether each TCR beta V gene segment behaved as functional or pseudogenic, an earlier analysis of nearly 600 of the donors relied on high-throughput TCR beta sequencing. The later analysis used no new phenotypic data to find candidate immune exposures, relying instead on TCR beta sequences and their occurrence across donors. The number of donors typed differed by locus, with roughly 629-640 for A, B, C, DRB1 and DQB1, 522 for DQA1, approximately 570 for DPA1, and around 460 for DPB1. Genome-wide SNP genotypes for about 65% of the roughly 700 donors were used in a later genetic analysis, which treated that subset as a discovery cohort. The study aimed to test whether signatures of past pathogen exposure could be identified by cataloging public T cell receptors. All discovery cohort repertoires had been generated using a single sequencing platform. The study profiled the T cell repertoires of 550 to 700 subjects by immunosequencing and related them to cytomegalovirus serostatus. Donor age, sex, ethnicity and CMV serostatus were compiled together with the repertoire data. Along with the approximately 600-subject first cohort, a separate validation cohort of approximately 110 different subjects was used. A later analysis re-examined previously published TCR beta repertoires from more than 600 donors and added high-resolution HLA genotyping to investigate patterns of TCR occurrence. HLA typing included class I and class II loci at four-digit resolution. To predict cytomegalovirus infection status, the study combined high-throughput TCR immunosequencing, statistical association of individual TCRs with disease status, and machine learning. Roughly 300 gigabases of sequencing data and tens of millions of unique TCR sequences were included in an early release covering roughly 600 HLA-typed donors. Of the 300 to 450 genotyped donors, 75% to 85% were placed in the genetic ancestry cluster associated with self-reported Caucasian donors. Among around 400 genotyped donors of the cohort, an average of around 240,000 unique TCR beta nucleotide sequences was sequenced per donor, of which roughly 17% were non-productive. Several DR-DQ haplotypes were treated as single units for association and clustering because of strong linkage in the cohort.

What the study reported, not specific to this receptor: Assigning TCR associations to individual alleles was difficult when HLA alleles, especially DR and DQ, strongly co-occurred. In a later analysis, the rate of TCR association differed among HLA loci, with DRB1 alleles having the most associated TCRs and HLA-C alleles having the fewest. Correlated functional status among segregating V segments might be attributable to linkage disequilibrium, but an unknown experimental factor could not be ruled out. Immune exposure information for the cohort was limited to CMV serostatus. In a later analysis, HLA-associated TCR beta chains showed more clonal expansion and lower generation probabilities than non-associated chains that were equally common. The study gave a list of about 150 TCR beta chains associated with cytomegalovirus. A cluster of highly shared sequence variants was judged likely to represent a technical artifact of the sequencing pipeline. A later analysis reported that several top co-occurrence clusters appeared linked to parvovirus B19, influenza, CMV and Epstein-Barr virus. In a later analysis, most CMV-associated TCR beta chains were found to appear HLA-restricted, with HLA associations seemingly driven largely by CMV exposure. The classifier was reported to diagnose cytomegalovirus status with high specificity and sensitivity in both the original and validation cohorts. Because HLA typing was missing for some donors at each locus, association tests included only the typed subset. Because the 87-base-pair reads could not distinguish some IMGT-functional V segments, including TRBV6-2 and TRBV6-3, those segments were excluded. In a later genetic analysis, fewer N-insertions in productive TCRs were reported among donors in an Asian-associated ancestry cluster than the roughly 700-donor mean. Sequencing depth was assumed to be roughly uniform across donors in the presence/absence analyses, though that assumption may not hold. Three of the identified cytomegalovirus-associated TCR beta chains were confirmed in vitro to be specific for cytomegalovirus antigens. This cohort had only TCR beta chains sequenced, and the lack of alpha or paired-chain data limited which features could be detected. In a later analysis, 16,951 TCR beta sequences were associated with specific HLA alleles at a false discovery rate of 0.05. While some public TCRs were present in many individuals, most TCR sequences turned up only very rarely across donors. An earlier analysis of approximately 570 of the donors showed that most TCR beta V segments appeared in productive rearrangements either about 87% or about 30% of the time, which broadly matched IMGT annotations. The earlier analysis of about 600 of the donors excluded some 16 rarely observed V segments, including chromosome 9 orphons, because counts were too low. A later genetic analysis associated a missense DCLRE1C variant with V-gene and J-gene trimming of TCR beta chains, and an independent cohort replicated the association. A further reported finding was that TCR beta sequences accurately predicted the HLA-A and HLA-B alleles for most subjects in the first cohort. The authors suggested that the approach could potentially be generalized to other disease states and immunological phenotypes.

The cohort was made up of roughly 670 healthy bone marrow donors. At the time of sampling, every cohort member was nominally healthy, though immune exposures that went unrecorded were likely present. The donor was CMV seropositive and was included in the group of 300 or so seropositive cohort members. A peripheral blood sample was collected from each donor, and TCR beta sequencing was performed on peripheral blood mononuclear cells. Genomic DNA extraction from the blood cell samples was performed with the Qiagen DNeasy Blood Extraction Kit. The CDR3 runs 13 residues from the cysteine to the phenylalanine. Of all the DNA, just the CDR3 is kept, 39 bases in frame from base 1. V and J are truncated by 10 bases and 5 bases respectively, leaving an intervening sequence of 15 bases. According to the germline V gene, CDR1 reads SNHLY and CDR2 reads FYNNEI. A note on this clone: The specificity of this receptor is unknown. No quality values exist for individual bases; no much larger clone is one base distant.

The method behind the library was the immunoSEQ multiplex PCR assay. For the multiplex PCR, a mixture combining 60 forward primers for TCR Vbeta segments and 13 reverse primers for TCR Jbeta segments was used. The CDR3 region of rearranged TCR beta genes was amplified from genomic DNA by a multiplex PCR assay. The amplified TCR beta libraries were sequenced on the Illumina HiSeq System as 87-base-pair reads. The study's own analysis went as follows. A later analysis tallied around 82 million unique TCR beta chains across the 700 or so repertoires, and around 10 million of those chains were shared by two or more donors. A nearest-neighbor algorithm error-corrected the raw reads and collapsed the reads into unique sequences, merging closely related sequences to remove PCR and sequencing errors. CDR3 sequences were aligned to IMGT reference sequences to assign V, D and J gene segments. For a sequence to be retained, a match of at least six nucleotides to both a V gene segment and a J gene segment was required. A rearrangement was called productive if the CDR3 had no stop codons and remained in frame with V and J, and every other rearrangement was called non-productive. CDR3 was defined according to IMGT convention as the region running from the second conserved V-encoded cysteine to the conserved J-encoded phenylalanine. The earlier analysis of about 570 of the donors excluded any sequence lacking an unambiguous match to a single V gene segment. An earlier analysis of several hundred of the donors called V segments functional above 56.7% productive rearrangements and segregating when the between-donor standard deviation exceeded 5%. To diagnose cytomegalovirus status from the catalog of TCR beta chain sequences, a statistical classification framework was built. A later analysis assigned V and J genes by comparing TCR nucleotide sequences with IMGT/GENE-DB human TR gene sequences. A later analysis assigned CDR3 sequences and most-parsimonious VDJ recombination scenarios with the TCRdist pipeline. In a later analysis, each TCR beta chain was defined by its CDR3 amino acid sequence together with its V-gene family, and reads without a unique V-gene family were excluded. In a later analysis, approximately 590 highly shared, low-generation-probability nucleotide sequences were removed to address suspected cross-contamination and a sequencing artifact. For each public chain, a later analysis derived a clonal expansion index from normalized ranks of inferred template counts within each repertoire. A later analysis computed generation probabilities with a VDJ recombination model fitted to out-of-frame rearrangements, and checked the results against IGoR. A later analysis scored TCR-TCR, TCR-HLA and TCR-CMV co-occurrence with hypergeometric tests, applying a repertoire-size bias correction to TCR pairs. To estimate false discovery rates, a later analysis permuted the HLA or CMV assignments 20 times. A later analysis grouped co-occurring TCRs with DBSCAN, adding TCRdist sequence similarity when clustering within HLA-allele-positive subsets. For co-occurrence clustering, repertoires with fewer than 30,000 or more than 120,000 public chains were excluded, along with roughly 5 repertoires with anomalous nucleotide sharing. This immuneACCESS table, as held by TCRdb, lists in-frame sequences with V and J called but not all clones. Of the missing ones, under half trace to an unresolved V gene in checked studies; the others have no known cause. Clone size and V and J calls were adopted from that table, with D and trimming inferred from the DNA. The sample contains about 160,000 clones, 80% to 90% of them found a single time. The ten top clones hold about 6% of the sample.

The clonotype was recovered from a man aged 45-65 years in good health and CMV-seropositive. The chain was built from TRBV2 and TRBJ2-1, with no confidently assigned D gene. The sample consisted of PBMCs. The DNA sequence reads TGTGCCACCAGCTATCTCGGAGACAATGAGCAGTTCTTC. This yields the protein CATSYLGDNEQFF.